The 19 T cell receptor beta chains in this list originate from one sample, sequenced in a study of regulatory T cells in long-lasting Graves disease. CDR3 regions were amplified by Arm-PCR using iRepertoire HTBI primers to build TCR beta libraries. TCRdb processed the multiplex PCR reads anew with MiXCR; each CDR3 protein has one entry. The table includes 400,000 to 500,000 distinct CDR3 sequences, roughly 15% detected once. The time point here: newly diagnosed GD, antithyroid drugs for less than 3 months. The TCR library was made from RNA extracted from PBMCs. These data were also filed under a second study, of T cells in Graves' hyperthyroidism and ophthalmopathy.

Material: peripheral blood mononuclear cells (PBMCs), obtained at new diagnosis, from a patient treated with antithyroid drugs. These TCRs come from a woman aged 35 to 49 with Graves disease.

This clonotype came up many times. The chain has TRBV28 and TRBJ2-1, with 15 bases matching TRBD2. Germline CDR1 reads MDHEN; CDR2 reads SYDVKM. The length of the CDR3 is 19 residues. V was pared by 10 bases and J by 4 bases, with 17 bases of the junction left unmatched. The CDR3 spells CATSPGTSGRPGLYNEQFF. As DNA, the CDR3 is TGTGCCACTTCCCCCGGGACTAGCGGGAGGCCTGGGCTTTACAATGAGCAGTTCTTC.

V and J are TRBV7-8 and TRBJ2-3; TRBD2 matches at 10 bases. The V gene end was trimmed by 4 bases and the J gene end by 3 bases; junction bases not matched to a gene: 4. Germline CDR1 reads SGHVS; CDR2 reads FQNEAQ. The CDR3 totals 15 residues. The CDR3 reads CASSYTSGMTDTQYF. The CDR3, as DNA: TGTGCCAGCAGCTATACTAGCGGGATGACAGATACGCAGTATTTT.

This clonotype came up a few times. CDR3 sequence: CASSFGTGGAEETQYF. CDR3 DNA sequence: TGCGCCAGCAGCTTCGGGACAGGGGGCGCCGAAGAGACCCAGTACTTC. The chain employs TRBV5-1 and TRBJ2-5, with TRBD1 identical over 12 bases. CDR3 size: 16 residues. Germline assignment: CDR1 SGHRS and CDR2 YFSETQ. The V and J ends lost 2 bases and 3 bases, in that order; junction bases with no gene match: 5.

This clonotype was seen ten or more times. This chain links TRBV28 with TRBJ2-7; D gene uncertain. Between the trimmed V and J ends, which lost 4 bases and 3 bases, there was a span of 13 bases. Per germline, CDR1 MDHEN and CDR2 SYDVKM. The CDR3 runs to 14 residues. The CDR3: CASSYGPAGYEQYF. The DNA of the CDR3 is TGTGCCAGCAGTTATGGACCCGCCGGCTACGAGCAGTACTTC. The whole variable domain, filled in from reference TRBV28 and TRBJ2-7, reads DVKVTQSSRYLVKRTGEKVFLECVQDMDHENMFWYRQDPGLGLRLIYFSYDVKMKEKGDIPEGYSVSREKKERFSLILESASTNQTSMYLCASSYGPAGYEQYFGPGTRLTVT.

The chain recombines TRBV20-1 with TRBJ1-5; D gene unclear. Trimming cost V 3 bases and J 2 bases, with 14 bases left between them. Germline assignment: CDR1 DFQATT and CDR2 SNEGSKA (reference sequence). The CDR3 runs 15 residues. In nucleotides, the CDR3 is TGCAGTGCTAGTGGGAGTGGTTGGGGCAATCAGCCCCAGCATTTT. It codes for CSASGSGWGNQPQHF.

The chain combines TRBV6-2 or TRBV6-3 with TRBJ2-7; D is unresolved. From germline, CDR1 is MNHEY and CDR2 SVGEGT. The CDR3 covers 14 residues. The V gene lost 5 bases and the J gene lost 6 bases, with 17 bases spanning the gap. CDR3 DNA sequence: TGTGCCAGCAGTGAACAAGTAGGATTGGCCGAGCAGTACTTC. It yields the protein CASSEQVGLAEQYF.

The sample holds many counts of this clonotype. The chain recombines TRBV24-1 with TRBJ2-5; 11 bases line up with TRBD2. The germline V gene has CDR1 KGHDR and CDR2 SFDVKD. After removal of 3 bases from V and 5 bases from J, the junction contained 7 bases not matched to a gene. This CDR3 spans 16 amino acids. CDR3 nucleotide sequence: TGTGCCACCAGTGATCCTCCTAGCGGGAGGATGGAGACCCAGTACTTC. Translating gives CATSDPPSGRMETQYF.

In this sample, this clonotype turned up many times. This sequence joins TRBV7-2 and TRBJ2-2; D not resolved. V lost 5 bases, J lost 8 bases, and 12 bases lay in between. The CDR3 covers 13 residues. Per the germline V gene, CDR1 is SGHTA and CDR2 is FQGNSA. The CDR3 sequence: CASSGSWVGELFF. The DNA for the CDR3 is TGTGCCAGCAGCGGAAGTTGGGTGGGGGAGCTGTTTTTT.

This clonotype was found a few times. The V gene is TRBV7-6, the J gene TRBJ1-6; tentative D call: TRBD1 (5 bases). CDR3 length equals 17 residues. The V end lost 5 bases, the J end lost 5 bases, and 19 bases lay between the germline ends. CDR1 SGHVS and CDR2 FNYEAQ come from the germline V gene. CDR3 protein: CASSPILGALDNSPLHF. The CDR3, as DNA: TGTGCCAGCAGCCCGATACTAGGGGCACTTGATAATTCACCCCTCCACTTT.

The rearrangement uses TRBV6-9 and TRBJ2-1; a weak D match, TRBD2 (7 bases). The germline V and J ends were trimmed by 3 bases and 1 base, with 34 bases remaining between them. Germline V lookup: CDR1 MNHGY, CDR2 SVAAGI. The CDR3 length is 23 residues. The CDR3 loop is CASSYNADHWTTVAGASYNEQFF. CDR3 nucleotide sequence: TGTGCCAGCAGTTACAACGCGGATCATTGGACGACTGTTGCGGGGGCTTCCTACAATGAGCAGTTCTTC.

The sample holds many counts of this clonotype. The J gene is TRBJ1-2, the V gene TRBV7-3; D may be TRBD1 (6 bases). The V end was cut by 3 bases, the J end by 8 bases, with 16 bases between. CDR3 size: 14 residues. Germline CDR1 and CDR2: SGHTA and FQGTGA. The CDR3 sequence is CASSLTGPQGGYTF. The CDR3 DNA reads as TGTGCCAGCAGCTTGACAGGCCCTCAGGGAGGCTACACCTTC.

The sample holds many counts of this clonotype. V usage is TRBV27 and J usage is TRBJ1-4; 12 nucleotides match TRBD1. The trim removed 5 bases at V and 7 bases at J, leaving 5 bases unmatched. The CDR3 has 15 residues. Germline V gene lookup returns CDR1 MNHEY and CDR2 SMNVEV (reference sequence). In DNA, the CDR3 is TGTGCCAGCAGTCCTCGGGACAGGGGGCCTGAAAAACTGTTTTTT. Translated, it gives CASSPRDRGPEKLFF.

This chain uses TRBV12-3 or TRBV12-4 with TRBJ1-5; D not certain. Trimming took off 2 bases at V and 8 bases at J, with 13 bases between the two ends. The CDR3 is made up of 14 amino acids. CDR3 region: CASSLNSRYEPQHF. In DNA form, the CDR3 reads TGTGCCAGCAGTTTAAATTCCAGGTACGAGCCCCAGCATTTT.

The table lists this clonotype with many counts. This chain links TRBV10-3 with TRBJ2-7, with a tentative D call TRBD1 (5 bases). Per germline, CDR1 ENHRY and CDR2 SYGVKD. V shed 3 bases and J shed 3 bases, with 6 bases lying between them. CDR3 length equals 12 residues. In nucleotides, the CDR3 is TGTGCCATCAGTGACCAGGGCTACGAGCAGTACTTC. Its protein is CAISDQGYEQYF.

The chain couples TRBV2 to TRBJ2-7; 9 bases are shared with TRBD1. This CDR3 region has 15 residues. J lost 3 bases, V lost 7 bases, and 10 bases had no gene match. The germline V gene encodes CDR1 SNHLY and CDR2 FYNNEI. CDR3 amino acids: CASIGAGQGHYEQYF. The CDR3 DNA reads TGTGCCAGCATCGGGGCGGGACAGGGACACTACGAGCAGTACTTC.

This clonotype has at least ten counts. The gene calls are TRBV24-1 and TRBJ2-1; TRBD2 matches 8 bases. CDR3 length: 14 amino acids. The junction had 5 bases not matched to a gene; V was cut back by 5 bases and J by 6 bases. Germline lookup yields CDR1 KGHDR and CDR2 SFDVKD. The CDR3 DNA reads as TGTGCCACCAGTGTCCCGGGACTAGGCAATGAGCAGTTCTTC. Encoded protein: CATSVPGLGNEQFF.

This clonotype was detected many times. The chain joins TRBV7-3 to TRBJ2-2, with TRBD1 matching over 9 bases. V dropped 4 bases and J dropped 7; count of bases not matched to a gene: 7. The germline V gene encodes CDR1 SGHTA and CDR2 FQGTGA. The CDR3 loop spans 15 amino acids. DNA of the CDR3: TGTGCCAGCAGCTCATCGGGACAGGGAGACGGGGAGCTGTTTTTT. Translated, it gives CASSSSGQGDGELFF.

This clonotype has a count of ten or more. CDR3 in amino acids: CAIRSGTNSYEQYF. In DNA form, the CDR3 reads TGTGCCATCAGATCCGGGACTAACTCCTACGAGCAGTACTTC. The chain employs TRBV10-3 and TRBJ2-7; 7 bases fit TRBD2. This CDR3 comprises 14 residues. Germline-derived CDR1 and CDR2 are ENHRY and SYGVKD. Trimming took 6 bases from V and 0 from J; bases not matched to a gene: 5.

This clonotype was seen repeatedly, ten times or more. The V gene is TRBV7-2, the J gene TRBJ1-4, with D unclear. CDR3 length: 17 residues. Trimming left V 3 bases short and J 0 bases short, with 14 bases between. Germline V lookup: CDR1 SGHTA, CDR2 FQGNSA. The CDR3, as DNA: TGTGCCAGCAGCTTTCCACATGGACCTGCAACTAATGAAAAACTGTTTTTT. It translates to CASSFPHGPATNEKLFF. Looking up the rest from reference TRBV7-2 and TRBJ1-4 gives the full variable domain: GAGVSQSPSNKVTEKGKDVELRCDPISGHTALYWYRQSLGQGLEFLIYFQGNSAPDKSGLPSDRFSAERTGGSVSTLTIQRTQQEDSAVYLCASSFPHGPATNEKLFFGSGTQLSVL.